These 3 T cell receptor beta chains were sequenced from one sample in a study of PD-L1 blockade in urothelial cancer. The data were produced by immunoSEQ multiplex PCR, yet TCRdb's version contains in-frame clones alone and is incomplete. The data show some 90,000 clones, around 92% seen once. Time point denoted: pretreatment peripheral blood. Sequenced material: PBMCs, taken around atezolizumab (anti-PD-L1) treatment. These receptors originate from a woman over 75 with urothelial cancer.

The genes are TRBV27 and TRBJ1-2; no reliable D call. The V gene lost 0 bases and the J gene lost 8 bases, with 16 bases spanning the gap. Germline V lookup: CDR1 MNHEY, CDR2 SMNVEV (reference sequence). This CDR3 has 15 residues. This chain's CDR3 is CASSLSPPGRSGYTF. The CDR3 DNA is TGTGCCAGCAGTTTATCCCCCCCTGGAAGGAGCGGCTACACCTTC.

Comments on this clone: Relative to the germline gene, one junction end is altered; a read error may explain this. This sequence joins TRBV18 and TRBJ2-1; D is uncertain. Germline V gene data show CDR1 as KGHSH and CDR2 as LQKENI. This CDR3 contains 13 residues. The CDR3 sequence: CAGSRSGYNEQFF. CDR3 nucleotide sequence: TGTGCCGGCTCCCGATCGGGTTACAATGAGCAGTTCTTC.

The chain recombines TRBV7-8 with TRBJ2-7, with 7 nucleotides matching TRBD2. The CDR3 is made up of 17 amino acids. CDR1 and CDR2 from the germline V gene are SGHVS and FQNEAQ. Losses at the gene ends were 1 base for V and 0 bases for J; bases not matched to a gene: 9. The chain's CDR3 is CASSLGARAGSSYEQYF. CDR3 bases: TGTGCCAGCAGCTTAGGAGCTCGAGCGGGGAGCTCCTACGAGCAGTACTTC.